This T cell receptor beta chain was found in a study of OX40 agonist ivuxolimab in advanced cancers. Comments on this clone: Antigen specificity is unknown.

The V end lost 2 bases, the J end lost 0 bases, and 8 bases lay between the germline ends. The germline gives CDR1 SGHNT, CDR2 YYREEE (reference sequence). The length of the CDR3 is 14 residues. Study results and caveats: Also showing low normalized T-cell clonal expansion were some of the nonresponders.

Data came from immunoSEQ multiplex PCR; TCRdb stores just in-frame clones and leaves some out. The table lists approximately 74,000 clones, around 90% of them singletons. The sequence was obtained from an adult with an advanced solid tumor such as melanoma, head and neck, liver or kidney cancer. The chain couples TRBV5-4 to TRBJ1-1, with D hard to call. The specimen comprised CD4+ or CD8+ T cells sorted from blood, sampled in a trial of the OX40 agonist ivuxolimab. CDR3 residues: CASSFDTMNTEAFF. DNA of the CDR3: TGTGCCAGCAGCTTCGACACTATGAACACTGAAGCTTTCTTT. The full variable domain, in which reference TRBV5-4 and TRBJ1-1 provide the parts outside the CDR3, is ETGVTQSPTHLIKTRGQQVTLRCSSQSGHNTVSWYQQALGQGPQFIFQYYREEENGRGNFPPRFSGLQFPNYSSELNVNALELDDSALYLCASSFDTMNTEAFFGQGTRLTVV.